A selection of T cell receptor beta chains follows, all from one sample in a study of blood T cells in healthy people across ages. MiXCR, run by TCRdb on the 5' RACE reads, gives a single entry per CDR3 protein. The sample has hundreds of thousands of distinct CDR3 sequences; 49% are singletons. Material for sequencing was blood. The source of these receptors is a woman aged 55-70 years in good health. Both conserved end residues are part of each CDR3. D genes are given only for firm matches. Clone size, where shown, is once, few, many, or a class for clones that have expanded.

J gene: TRBJ2-7; clone size: NA; D gene: NA; V gene: TRBV7-2; CDR3 DNA: TGTGCCAGCAGCTTAGGGTGGCACTCCTACGAGCAGTACTTC; CDR3 protein: CASSLGWHSYEQYF
J gene: TRBJ1-1; clone size: NA; D gene: NA; V gene: TRBV7-2; CDR3 DNA: TGTGCCAGCAGCTTAGTTTGGGGAGAGGCTGAAGCTTTCTTT; CDR3 protein: CASSLVWGEAEAFF
J gene: TRBJ2-3; clone size: many; D gene: TRBD2; V gene: TRBV25-1; CDR3 DNA: TGTGCCAGCAGTGGGACTAGCGGGAGGCAAGGCACAGATACGCAGTATTTT; CDR3 protein: CASSGTSGRQGTDTQYF
J gene: TRBJ1-1; clone size: few; D gene: NA; V gene: TRBV30; CDR3 DNA: TGTGCCTGGAGCCCCCCGGGGAACACTGAAGCTTTCTTT; CDR3 protein: CAWSPPGNTEAFF
J gene: TRBJ1-1; clone size: NA; D gene: NA; V gene: TRBV15; CDR3 DNA: TGTGCCACCAGCAGAGCAGCTTACACTGAAGCTTTCTTT; CDR3 protein: CATSRAAYTEAFF
J gene: TRBJ2-3; clone size: once; D gene: TRBD2; V gene: TRBV18; CDR3 DNA: TGTGCCAGCTCACCTGGACTAGGACAAACAGATACGCAGTATTTT; CDR3 protein: CASSPGLGQTDTQYF
J gene: TRBJ2-1; clone size: NA; D gene: NA; V gene: TRBV7-8; CDR3 DNA: TGTGCCAGCAGCTTACCTTCTGTTAGCCTCTCCTACAATGAGCAGTTCTTC; CDR3 protein: CASSLPSVSLSYNEQFF
J gene: TRBJ2-7; clone size: few; D gene: NA; V gene: TRBV20-1; CDR3 DNA: TGCAGTGCTAGAGACCACGGGGCTAGCGCTACCTACGAGCAGTACTTC; CDR3 protein: CSARDHGASATYEQYF
J gene: TRBJ2-7; clone size: few; D gene: TRBD2; V gene: TRBV7-2; CDR3 DNA: TGTGCCAGCAGTTTTTCTAGCGGGAGGGACCTCTACGAGCAGTACTTC; CDR3 protein: CASSFSSGRDLYEQYF
J gene: TRBJ2-7; clone size: many; D gene: TRBD2; V gene: TRBV20-1; CDR3 DNA: TGCAGTGCTAGGAGCGGGAGCTCCTCCTACGAGCAGTACTTC; CDR3 protein: CSARSGSSSYEQYF
J gene: TRBJ2-1; clone size: NA; D gene: TRBD2; V gene: TRBV20-1; CDR3 DNA: TGCAGCGCTAGCGGGAGTAGATTTTCCTACAATGAGCAGTTCTTC; CDR3 protein: CSASGSRFSYNEQFF
J gene: TRBJ2-7; clone size: NA; D gene: TRBD1; V gene: TRBV5-6; CDR3 DNA: TGTGCCAGCAGCTTCCGGGACAGAGCCTACGAGCAGTACTTC; CDR3 protein: CASSFRDRAYEQYF
J gene: TRBJ2-7; clone size: NA; D gene: TRBD2; V gene: TRBV6-2/TRBV6-3; CDR3 DNA: TGTGCCAGCAGCCGGGGGACTAGCGGGAGGCTTCTCTACGAGCAGTACTTC; CDR3 protein: CASSRGTSGRLLYEQYF
J gene: TRBJ2-1; clone size: NA; D gene: TRBD2; V gene: TRBV4-3; CDR3 DNA: TGCGCCAGCAGCCAAGATAGAACTAGCGGGGCCTACAATGAGCAGTTCTTC; CDR3 protein: CASSQDRTSGAYNEQFF
J gene: TRBJ2-1; clone size: few; D gene: TRBD1; V gene: TRBV11-2; CDR3 DNA: TGTGCCAGCAGCTCCCTACAGGGGTCCTACAATGAGCAGTTCTTC; CDR3 protein: CASSSLQGSYNEQFF
J gene: TRBJ2-7; clone size: few; D gene: NA; V gene: TRBV5-1; CDR3 DNA: TGCGCCAGCAGCTTGGTGGACTCATACTACGAGCAGTACTTC; CDR3 protein: CASSLVDSYYEQYF
J gene: TRBJ2-3; clone size: NA; D gene: TRBD2; V gene: TRBV7-3; CDR3 DNA: TGTGCCAGCAGCTCCGGGTTACTAGCGGGAGGCACAGATACGCAGTATTTT; CDR3 protein: CASSSGLLAGGTDTQYF
J gene: TRBJ2-4; clone size: few; D gene: NA; V gene: TRBV6-2/TRBV6-3; CDR3 DNA: TGTGCCAGCAATAAGGGACTTGTAAGCATTCAGTACTTC; CDR3 protein: CASNKGLVSIQYF
J gene: TRBJ1-5; clone size: NA; D gene: NA; V gene: TRBV21-1; CDR3 DNA: TGTGCCAGAACGAAAGGACAGGGCCGTACGCCCCAGCATTTT; CDR3 protein: CARTKGQGRTPQHF
J gene: TRBJ1-2; clone size: NA; D gene: NA; V gene: TRBV12-3/TRBV12-4; CDR3 DNA: TGTGCCAGCAGTTTAGATCCGGGTTCCTATGGCTACACCTTC; CDR3 protein: CASSLDPGSYGYTF
J gene: TRBJ1-2; clone size: NA; D gene: NA; V gene: TRBV19; CDR3 DNA: TGTGCCAGTAGTCCGACACAGGGCGGTGGCTACACCTTC; CDR3 protein: CASSPTQGGGYTF
J gene: TRBJ2-3; clone size: NA; D gene: TRBD2; V gene: TRBV29-1; CDR3 DNA: TGCAGCGTTGAAGGAGCGGCGGGAGCAGAAACGCAGTATTTT; CDR3 protein: CSVEGAAGAETQYF